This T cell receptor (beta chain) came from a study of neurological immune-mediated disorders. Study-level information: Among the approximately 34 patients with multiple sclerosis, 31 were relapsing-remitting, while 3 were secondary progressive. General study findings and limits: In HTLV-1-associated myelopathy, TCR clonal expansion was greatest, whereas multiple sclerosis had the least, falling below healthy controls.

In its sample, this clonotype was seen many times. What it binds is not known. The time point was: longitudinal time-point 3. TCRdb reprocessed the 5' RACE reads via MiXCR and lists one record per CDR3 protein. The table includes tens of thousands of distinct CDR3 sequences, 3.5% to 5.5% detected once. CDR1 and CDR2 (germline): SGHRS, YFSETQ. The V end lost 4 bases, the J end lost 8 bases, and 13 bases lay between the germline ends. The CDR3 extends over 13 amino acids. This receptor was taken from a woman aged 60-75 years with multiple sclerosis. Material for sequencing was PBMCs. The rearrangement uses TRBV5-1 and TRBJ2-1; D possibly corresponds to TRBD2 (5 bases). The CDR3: CASSAEVTHEQFF. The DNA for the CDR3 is TGCGCCAGCAGCGCGGAGGTTACCCATGAGCAGTTCTTC.